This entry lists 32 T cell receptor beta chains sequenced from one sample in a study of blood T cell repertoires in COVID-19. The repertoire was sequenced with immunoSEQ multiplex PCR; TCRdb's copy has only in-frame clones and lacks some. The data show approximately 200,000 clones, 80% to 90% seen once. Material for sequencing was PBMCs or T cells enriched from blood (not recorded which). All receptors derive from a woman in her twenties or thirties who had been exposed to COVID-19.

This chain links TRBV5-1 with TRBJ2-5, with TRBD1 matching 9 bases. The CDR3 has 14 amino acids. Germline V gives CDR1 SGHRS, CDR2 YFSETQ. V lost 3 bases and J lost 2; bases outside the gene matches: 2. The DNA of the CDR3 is TGCGCCAGCAGCTACGGACAGGGGCAAGAGACCCAGTACTTC. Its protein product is CASSYGQGQETQYF.

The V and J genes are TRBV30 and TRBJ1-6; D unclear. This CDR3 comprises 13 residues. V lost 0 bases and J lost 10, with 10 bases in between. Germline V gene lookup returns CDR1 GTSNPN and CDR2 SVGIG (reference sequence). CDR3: CAWSVGPLSPLHF. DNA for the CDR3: TGTGCCTGGAGTGTTGGCCCGCTGTCACCCCTCCACTTT.

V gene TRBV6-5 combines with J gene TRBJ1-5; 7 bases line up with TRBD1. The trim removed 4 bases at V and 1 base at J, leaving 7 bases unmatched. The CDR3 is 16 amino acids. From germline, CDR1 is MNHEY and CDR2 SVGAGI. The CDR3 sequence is CASSSLEGASNQPQHF. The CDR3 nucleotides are TGTGCCAGCAGTTCACTGGAGGGGGCAAGCAATCAGCCCCAGCATTTT.

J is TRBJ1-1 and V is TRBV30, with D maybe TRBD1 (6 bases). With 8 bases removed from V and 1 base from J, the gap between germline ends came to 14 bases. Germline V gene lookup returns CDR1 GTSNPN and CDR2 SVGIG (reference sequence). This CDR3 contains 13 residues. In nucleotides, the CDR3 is TGTGCCCTTCAGGGGTTCGGGAACACTGAAGCTTTCTTT. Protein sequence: CALQGFGNTEAFF.

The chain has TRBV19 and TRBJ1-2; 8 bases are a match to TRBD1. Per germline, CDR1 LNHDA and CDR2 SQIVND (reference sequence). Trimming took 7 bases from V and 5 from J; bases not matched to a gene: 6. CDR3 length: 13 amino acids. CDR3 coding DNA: TGTGCCAGTACGACAGGGGCCGGTTATGGCTACACCTTC. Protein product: CASTTGAGYGYTF. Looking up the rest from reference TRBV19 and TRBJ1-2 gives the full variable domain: DGGITQSPKYLFRKEGQNVTLSCEQNLNHDAMYWYRQDPGQGLRLIYYSQIVNDFQKGDIAEGYSVSREKKESFPLTVTSAQKNPTAFYLCASTTGAGYGYTFGSGTRLTVV.

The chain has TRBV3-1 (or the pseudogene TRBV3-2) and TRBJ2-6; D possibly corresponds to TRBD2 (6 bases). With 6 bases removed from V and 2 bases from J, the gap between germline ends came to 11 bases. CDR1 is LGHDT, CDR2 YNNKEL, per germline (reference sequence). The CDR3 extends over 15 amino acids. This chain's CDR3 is CASSRRGAGANVLTF. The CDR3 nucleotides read TGTGCCAGCAGTCGGCGGGGCGCTGGGGCCAACGTCCTGACTTTC.

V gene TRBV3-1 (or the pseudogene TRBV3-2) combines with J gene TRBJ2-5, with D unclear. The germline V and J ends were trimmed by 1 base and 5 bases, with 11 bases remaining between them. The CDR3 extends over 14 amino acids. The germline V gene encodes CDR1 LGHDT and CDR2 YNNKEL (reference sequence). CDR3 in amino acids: CASSQASFQETQYF. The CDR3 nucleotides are TGTGCCAGCAGCCAAGCTAGTTTCCAGGAGACCCAGTACTTC.

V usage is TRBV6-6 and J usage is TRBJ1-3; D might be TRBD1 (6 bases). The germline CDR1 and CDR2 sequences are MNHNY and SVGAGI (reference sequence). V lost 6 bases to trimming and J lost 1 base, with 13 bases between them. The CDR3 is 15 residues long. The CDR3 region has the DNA TGTGCCAGCAGGGCCACAGGGCATTCTGGAAACACCATATATTTT. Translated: CASRATGHSGNTIYF.

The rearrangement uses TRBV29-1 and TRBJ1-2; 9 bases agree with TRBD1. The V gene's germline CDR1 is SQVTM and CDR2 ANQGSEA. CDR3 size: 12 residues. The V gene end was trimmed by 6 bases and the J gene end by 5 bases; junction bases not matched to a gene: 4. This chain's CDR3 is CSVGTGLYGYTF. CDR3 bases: TGCAGCGTGGGGACAGGGCTTTATGGCTACACCTTC.

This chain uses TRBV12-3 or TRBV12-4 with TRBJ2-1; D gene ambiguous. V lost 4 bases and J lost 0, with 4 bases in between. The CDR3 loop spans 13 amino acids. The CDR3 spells CASSYGSYNEQFF. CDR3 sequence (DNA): TGTGCCAGCAGTTACGGCTCCTACAATGAGCAGTTCTTC.

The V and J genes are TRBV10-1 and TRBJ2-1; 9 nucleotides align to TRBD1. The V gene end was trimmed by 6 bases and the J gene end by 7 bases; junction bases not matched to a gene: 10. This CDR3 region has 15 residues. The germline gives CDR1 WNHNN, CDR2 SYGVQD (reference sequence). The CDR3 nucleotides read TGCGCCAGCAGCCCCGGGACAGGGCGCTTAAATGAGCAGTTCTTC. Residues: CASSPGTGRLNEQFF.

DNA of the CDR3: TGTGCCTGGAGTGGTCAGGGGATGGAACTGTTTTTT. This gives the protein CAWSGQGMELFF. The J gene is TRBJ1-4, the V gene TRBV30; TRBD1 might be the D (6 bases). Germline V gene lookup returns CDR1 GTSNPN and CDR2 SVGIG (reference sequence). CDR3 length: 12 residues. Between the trimmed V and J ends, which lost 1 base and 12 bases, there was a span of 12 bases. Full variable domain (missing parts from reference TRBV30 and TRBJ1-4): SQTIHQWPATLVQPVGSPLSLECTVEGTSNPNLYWYRQAAGRGLQLLFYSVGIGQISSEVPQNLSASRPQDRQFILSSKKLLLSDSGFYLCAWSGQGMELFFGSGTQLSVL.

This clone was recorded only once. The CDR3 reads CASSQFGGQGGGYTF. The CDR3 nucleotides read TGTGCCAGCAGCCAATTCGGGGGACAGGGCGGTGGCTACACCTTC. This chain joins TRBV3-1 (or the pseudogene TRBV3-2) and TRBJ1-2; 9 nucleotides align to TRBD1. V shed 2 bases, J shed 7 bases, and the junction held 8 bases outside the gene matches. The CDR3 extends over 15 amino acids. Germline CDR1 is LGHDT and CDR2 is YNNKEL (reference sequence).

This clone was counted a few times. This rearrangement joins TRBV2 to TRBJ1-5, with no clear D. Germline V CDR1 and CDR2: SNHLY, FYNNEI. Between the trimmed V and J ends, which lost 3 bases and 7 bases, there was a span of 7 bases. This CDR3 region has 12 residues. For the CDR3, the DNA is TGTGCCAGCAGTGATTCGGGGCAGCCCCAGCATTTT. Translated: CASSDSGQPQHF.

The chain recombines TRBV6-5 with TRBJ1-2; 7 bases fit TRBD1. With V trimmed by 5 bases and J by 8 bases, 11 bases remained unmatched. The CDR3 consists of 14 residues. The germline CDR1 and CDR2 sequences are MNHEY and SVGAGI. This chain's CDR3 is CASSPRTRDSGYTF. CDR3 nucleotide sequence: TGTGCCAGCAGTCCTCGAACTCGGGACAGCGGCTACACCTTC.

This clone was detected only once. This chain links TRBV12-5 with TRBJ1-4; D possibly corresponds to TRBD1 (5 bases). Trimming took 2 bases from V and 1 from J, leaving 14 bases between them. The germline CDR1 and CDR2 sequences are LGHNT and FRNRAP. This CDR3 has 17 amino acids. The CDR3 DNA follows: TGTGCTAGTGGTTTGATCAGCAGGGTGATAACTAATGAAAAACTGTTTTTT. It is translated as CASGLISRVITNEKLFF. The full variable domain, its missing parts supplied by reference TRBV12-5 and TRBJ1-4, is DARVTQTPRHKVTEMGQEVTMRCQPILGHNTVFWYRQTMMQGLELLAYFRNRAPLDDSGMPKDRFSAEMPDATLATLKIQPSEPRDSAVYFCASGLISRVITNEKLFFGSGTQLSVL.

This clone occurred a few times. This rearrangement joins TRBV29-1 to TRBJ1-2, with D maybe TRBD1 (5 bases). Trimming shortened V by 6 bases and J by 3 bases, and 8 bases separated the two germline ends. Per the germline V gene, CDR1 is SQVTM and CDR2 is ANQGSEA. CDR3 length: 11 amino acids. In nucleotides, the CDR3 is TGCAGCGTCAGGGTTGACTATGGCTACACCTTC. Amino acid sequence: CSVRVDYGYTF.

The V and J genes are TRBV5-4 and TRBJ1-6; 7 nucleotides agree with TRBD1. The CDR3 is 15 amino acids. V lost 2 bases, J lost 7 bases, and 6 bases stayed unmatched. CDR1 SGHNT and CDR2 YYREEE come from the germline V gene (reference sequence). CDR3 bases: TGTGCCAGCAGCTTCTCAAGGGACAGCAATTCACCCCTCCACTTT. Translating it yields CASSFSRDSNSPLHF.

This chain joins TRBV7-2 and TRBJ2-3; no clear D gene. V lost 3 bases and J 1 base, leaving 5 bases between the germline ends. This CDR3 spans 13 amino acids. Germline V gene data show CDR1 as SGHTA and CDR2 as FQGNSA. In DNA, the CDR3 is TGTGCCAGCAGCTTGTATGGCACAGATACGCAGTATTTT. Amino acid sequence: CASSLYGTDTQYF.

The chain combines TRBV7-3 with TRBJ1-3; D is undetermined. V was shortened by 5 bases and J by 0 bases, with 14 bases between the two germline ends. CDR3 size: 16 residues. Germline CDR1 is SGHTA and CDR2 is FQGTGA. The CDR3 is CASSPKQTPSGNTIYF. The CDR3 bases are TGTGCCAGCAGCCCAAAACAGACCCCCTCTGGAAACACCATATATTTT. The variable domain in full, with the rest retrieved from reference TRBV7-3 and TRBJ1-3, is GAGVSQTPSNKVTEKGKYVELRCDPISGHTALYWYRQSLGQGPEFLIYFQGTGAADDSGLPNDRFFAVRPEGSVSTLKIQRTERGDSAVYLCASSPKQTPSGNTIYFGEGSWLTVV.

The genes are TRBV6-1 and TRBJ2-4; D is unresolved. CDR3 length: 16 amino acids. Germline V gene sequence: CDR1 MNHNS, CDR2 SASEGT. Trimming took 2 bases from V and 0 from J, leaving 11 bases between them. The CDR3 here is CASSELRLLAKNIQYF. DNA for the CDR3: TGTGCCAGCAGTGAACTGAGGCTACTAGCCAAAAACATTCAGTACTTC.

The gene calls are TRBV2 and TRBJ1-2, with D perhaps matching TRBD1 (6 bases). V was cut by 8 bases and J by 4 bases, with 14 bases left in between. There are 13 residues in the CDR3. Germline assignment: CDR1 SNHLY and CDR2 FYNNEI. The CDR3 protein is CASGKEGVYGYTF. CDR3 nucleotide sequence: TGTGCCAGCGGAAAAGAGGGGGTCTATGGCTACACCTTC.

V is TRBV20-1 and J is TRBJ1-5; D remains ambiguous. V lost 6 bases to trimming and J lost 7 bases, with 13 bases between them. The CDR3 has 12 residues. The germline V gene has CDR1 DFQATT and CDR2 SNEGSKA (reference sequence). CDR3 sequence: CSASGGTQPQHF. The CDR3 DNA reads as TGCAGTGCCAGTGGAGGTACCCAGCCCCAGCATTTT.

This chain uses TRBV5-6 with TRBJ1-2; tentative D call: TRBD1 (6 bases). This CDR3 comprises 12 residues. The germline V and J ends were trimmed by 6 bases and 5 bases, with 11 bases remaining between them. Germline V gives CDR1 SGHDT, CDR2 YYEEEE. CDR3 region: CASTSDSYGYTF. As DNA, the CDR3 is TGTGCCAGCACGTCGGACAGTTATGGCTACACCTTC.

The CDR3 sequence is CASSSNGGRGTDTQYF. CDR3 bases: TGTGCCAGCAGCTCTAACGGGGGGCGGGGCACAGATACGCAGTATTTT. This sequence joins TRBV2 and TRBJ2-3, with a tentative D call TRBD2 (7 bases). Trimming left V 6 bases short and J 1 base short, with 17 bases between. Germline V lookup: CDR1 SNHLY, CDR2 FYNNEI. The CDR3 spans 16 residues.

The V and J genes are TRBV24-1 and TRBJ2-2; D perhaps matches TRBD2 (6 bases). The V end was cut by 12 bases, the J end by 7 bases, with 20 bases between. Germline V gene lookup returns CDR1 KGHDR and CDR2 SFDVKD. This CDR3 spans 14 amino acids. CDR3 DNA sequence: TGTGCCGTCCGGGACTCACAACGGCGCGGGGAGCTGTTTTTT. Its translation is CAVRDSQRRGELFF.

CDR3 DNA: TGTGCCAGCTCACAAACCGGGACAGAGAATCAGCCCCAGCATTTT. Its protein product is CASSQTGTENQPQHF. The chain couples TRBV18 to TRBJ1-5; TRBD1 matches 7 bases. V lost 4 bases and J lost 4; bases outside the gene matches: 7. Germline CDR1 and CDR2: KGHSH and LQKENI. The CDR3 contains 15 residues.

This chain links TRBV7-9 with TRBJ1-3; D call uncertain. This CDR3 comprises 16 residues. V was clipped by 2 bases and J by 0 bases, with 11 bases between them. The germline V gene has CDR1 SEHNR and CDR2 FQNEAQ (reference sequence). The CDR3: CASSLWVRDSGNTIYF. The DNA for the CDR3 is TGTGCCAGCAGCTTATGGGTGAGGGACTCTGGAAACACCATATATTTT.

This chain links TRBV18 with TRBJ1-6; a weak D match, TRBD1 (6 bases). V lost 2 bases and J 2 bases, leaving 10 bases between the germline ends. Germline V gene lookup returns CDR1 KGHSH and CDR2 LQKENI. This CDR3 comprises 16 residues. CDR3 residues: CASSPREGAYNSPLHF. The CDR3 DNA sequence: TGTGCCAGCTCACCAAGGGAGGGGGCCTATAATTCACCCCTCCACTTT.

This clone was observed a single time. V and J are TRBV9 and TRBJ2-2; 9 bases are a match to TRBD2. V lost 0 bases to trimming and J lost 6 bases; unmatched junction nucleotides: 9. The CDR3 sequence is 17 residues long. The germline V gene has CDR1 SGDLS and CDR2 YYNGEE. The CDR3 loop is CASSVARLAGYAGELFF. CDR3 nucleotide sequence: TGTGCCAGCAGCGTAGCTCGGCTAGCGGGGTACGCCGGGGAGCTGTTTTTT.

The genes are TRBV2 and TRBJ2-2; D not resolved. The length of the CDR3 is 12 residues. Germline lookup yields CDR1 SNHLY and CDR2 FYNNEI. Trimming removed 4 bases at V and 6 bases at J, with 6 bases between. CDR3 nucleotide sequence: TGTGCCAGCAGTGTTTCCTCCGGGGAGCTGTTTTTT. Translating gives CASSVSSGELFF.

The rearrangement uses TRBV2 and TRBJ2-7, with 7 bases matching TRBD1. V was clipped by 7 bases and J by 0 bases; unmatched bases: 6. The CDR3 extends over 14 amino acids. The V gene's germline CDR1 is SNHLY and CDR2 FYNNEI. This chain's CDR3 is CASKPGTVSYEQYF. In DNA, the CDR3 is TGTGCCAGCAAACCCGGGACAGTCTCCTACGAGCAGTACTTC. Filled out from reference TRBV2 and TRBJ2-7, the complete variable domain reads EPEVTQTPSHQVTQMGQEVILRCVPISNHLYFYWYRQILGQKVEFLVSFYNNEISEKSEIFDDQFSVERPDGSNFTLKIRSTKLEDSAMYFCASKPGTVSYEQYFGPGTRLTVT.